A selection of T cell receptor beta chains follows, all from one sample in a study of blood T cell repertoires in COVID-19. TCRdb keeps only in-frame clones here, not all; method: immunoSEQ multiplex PCR. The sample consists of about 180,000 clones, 80% to 90% of them appearing once. The sequenced material came from PBMCs or T cells enriched from blood (not recorded which). The origin of the receptors is a woman aged 40-49 years with acute COVID-19. Both conserved end residues are part of each CDR3. D genes are given only for firm matches. Rows give clone size only sometimes, using once, few, many, or a class for an expanded clone.

>TRBV13|.|once|TRBJ2-7
CASSPYRAAYEQYF
TGTGCCAGCAGCCCTTACAGGGCCGCCTACGAGCAGTACTTC
>TRBV29-1|TRBD2|.|TRBJ2-3
CSLERGSADTQYF
TGCAGCTTAGAGCGGGGGTCGGCAGATACGCAGTATTTT
>TRBV4-3|TRBD2|.|TRBJ2-1
CASSPEGLAGSYNEQFF
TGCGCCAGCAGCCCGGAGGGACTAGCGGGTTCCTACAATGAGCAGTTCTTC
>TRBV7-9|TRBD1|.|TRBJ2-5
CASSLARQGQTQYF
TGTGCCAGCAGCTTAGCGAGACAGGGGCAGACCCAGTACTTC
>TRBV25-1|TRBD1|.|TRBJ1-2
CASSEPTGYYGYTF
TGTGCCAGCAGTGAACCGACAGGGTACTATGGCTACACCTTC
>TRBV15|.|.|TRBJ2-5
CATSSDRWETQYF
TGTGCCACCAGCAGCGACAGGTGGGAGACCCAGTACTTC
>TRBV6-2/TRBV6-3|TRBD2|.|TRBJ2-3
CASSLRLARSTDTQYF
TGTGCCAGCAGCCTCAGACTAGCGCGGAGCACAGATACGCAGTATTTT
>TRBV7-6|.|.|TRBJ2-7
CASSLALGSPYEQYF
TGTGCCAGCAGCTTAGCGCTAGGGAGCCCCTACGAGCAGTACTTC
>TRBV24-1|.|.|TRBJ1-1
CATSDPDTEAFF
TGTGCCACCAGTGACCCGGACACTGAAGCTTTCTTT
>TRBV2|.|.|TRBJ2-3
CASSVPGQTTDTQYF
TGTGCCAGCAGTGTCCCAGGCCAAACCACAGATACGCAGTATTTT
>TRBV5-1|TRBD1|.|TRBJ2-2
CASSSWTGGTGELFF
TGCGCCAGCAGCTCCTGGACAGGGGGTACCGGGGAGCTGTTTTTT
>TRBV5-4|.|.|TRBJ2-5
CASSGPGKETQYF
TGTGCCAGCAGCGGGCCAGGAAAAGAGACCCAGTACTTC
>TRBV19|.|.|TRBJ2-1
CATSDGGNYNEQFF
TGTGCCACCTCCGACGGCGGGAACTACAATGAGCAGTTCTTC
>TRBV24-1|.|.|TRBJ2-1
CATSRNQGAQDNEQFF
TGTGCCACCAGTAGGAATCAGGGCGCGCAGGACAATGAGCAGTTCTTC
>TRBV7-8|TRBD1|.|TRBJ1-5
CASSLGQGGQPQHF
TGTGCCAGCAGCTTAGGACAGGGGGGTCAGCCCCAGCATTTT
>TRBV11-2|TRBD1|.|TRBJ2-2
CASSQTGGRARSPGELFF
TGTGCCAGCAGCCAAACAGGGGGCAGGGCCCGCAGCCCCGGGGAGCTGTTTTTT
>TRBV4-1|.|.|TRBJ1-4
CASSQGAQPNEKLFF
TGCGCCAGCAGCCAAGGGGCACAGCCGAATGAAAAACTGTTTTTT
>TRBV6-5|.|.|TRBJ2-5
CASSYSGISETQYF
TGTGCCAGCAGTTATAGCGGTATCTCGGAGACCCAGTACTTC
>TRBV3-1/TRBV3-2|TRBD2|.|TRBJ2-5
CASNKKGLAGQETQYF
TGTGCCAGCAACAAAAAGGGACTAGCGGGGCAAGAGACCCAGTACTTC
>TRBV7-9|.|.|TRBJ1-2
CASSTGGKGYTF
TGTGCCAGCAGTACCGGAGGAAAAGGCTACACCTTC
>TRBV2|TRBD2|.|TRBJ2-7
CASSASGGYEQYF
TGTGCCAGCAGCGCTAGCGGAGGTTACGAGCAGTACTTC
>TRBV7-2|.|.|TRBJ2-5
CASSLERGLGETQYF
TGTGCCAGCAGCTTAGAGAGGGGGTTGGGAGAGACCCAGTACTTC
>TRBV6-5|.|.|TRBJ2-7
CASSYGQDSYEQYF
TGTGCCAGCAGTTACGGGCAGGACTCCTACGAGCAGTACTTC
>TRBV7-3|.|.|TRBJ2-5
CASSLTGVERETQYF
TGTGCCAGCAGCTTAACAGGGGTGGAACGGGAGACCCAGTACTTC
>TRBV5-5|TRBD2|.|TRBJ2-7
CASSPGGTSGYEQYF
TGTGCCAGCAGCCCGGGCGGGACTAGCGGGTACGAGCAGTACTTC
>TRBV2|.|.|TRBJ2-3
CASSEASGSSSTDTQYF
TGTGCCAGCAGTGAAGCTTCAGGCTCTTCTAGCACAGATACGCAGTATTTT
>TRBV19|.|.|TRBJ1-5
CASSIRRGNQPQHF
TGTGCCAGTAGTATAAGACGGGGGAATCAGCCCCAGCATTTT
>TRBV5-1|TRBD1|.|TRBJ2-2
CASSHGDRKGTGELFF
TGCGCCAGCAGTCATGGGGACAGGAAGGGCACCGGGGAGCTGTTTTTT
>TRBV11-2|TRBD2|.|TRBJ2-5
CASSLEPASGGRETQYF
TGTGCCAGCAGCTTAGAACCCGCTAGCGGTGGGAGGGAGACCCAGTACTTC
>TRBV19|TRBD1|.|TRBJ2-5
CATRRTGQETQYF
TGTGCCACCAGACGGACAGGGCAAGAGACCCAGTACTTC
>TRBV9|TRBD1|few|TRBJ1-6
CASSPAGTGFNSPLHF
TGTGCCAGCAGCCCTGCCGGGACAGGGTTCAATTCACCCCTCCACTTT
>TRBV28|.|.|TRBJ1-4
CASRPPGHVSTNEKLFF
TGTGCCAGCAGGCCTCCGGGACACGTTTCAACTAATGAAAAACTGTTTTTT
>TRBV19|.|once|TRBJ1-5
CASSIGSQPQHF
TGTGCCAGTAGTATAGGGAGTCAGCCCCAGCATTTT